This T cell receptor beta chain was identified in a study of T cell responses to AZD1222 COVID-19 vaccine. Comments on this clone: What it recognizes is unknown.

Measured with immunoSEQ multiplex PCR; TCRdb has only the in-frame clones, and not every one. There are about 120,000 clones in the sample; about 90% occur only once, and approximately 1.5% lies in the top ten. The germline CDR1 and CDR2 sequences are LGHDT and YNNKEL (reference sequence). Trimming pared 1 base from V and 5 bases from J, leaving 11 bases between. The CDR3 is 14 amino acids. Broader study findings: Donors in the cohort were predominantly white British and more often female, and clonal diversity was possibly underestimated. The repertoires were collected only after the peak T cell response. Among spike-specific TCRs, nearly half reportedly target unmutated variant regions.

The starting material was peripheral blood, obtained on day 0 of AZD1222 vaccination. The J gene is TRBJ1-1, the V gene TRBV3-1 (or the pseudogene TRBV3-2); the D is unclear. This TCR was recovered from an adult in good health. CDR3 amino acids: CASSQGKGRTEAFF. CDR3 nucleotide sequence: TGTGCCAGCAGCCAAGGAAAAGGAAGGACTGAAGCTTTCTTT.